The 9 T cell receptor beta chains listed next were all sequenced from one sample in a study of alternative splicing in chronic myeloid leukemia remission. Libraries were built from poly-A-enriched mRNA from around 0.94 ug total RNA. Following a re-call of the bulk RNA-seq reads, TCRdb has one entry per CDR3 protein and lacks DNA. The data show roughly 350 distinct CDR3 sequences, about 94% seen once. What was sequenced was PBMCs. The receptors were gathered from a person aged 25 to 49 in good health.

CDR3 amino acids: CASSPGHLNTEAFF. This chain uses TRBV19 with TRBJ1-1. Germline V CDR1 and CDR2: LNHDA, SQIVND (reference sequence). CDR3 length: 14 residues.

The chain employs TRBV6-1 and TRBJ2-3; TCRdb's D call of TRBD2 is untestable without DNA. CDR3 size: 16 residues. Germline V gene data show CDR1 as MNHNS and CDR2 as SASEGT. CDR3 protein: CASSDISGGATDTQYF.

The chain combines TRBV20-1 with TRBJ2-3; TCRdb reports TRBD2, a call that lacks DNA to check it against. The CDR3 extends over 16 amino acids. The germline V gene has CDR1 DFQATT and CDR2 SNEGSKA (reference sequence). The chain's CDR3 is CSARRAGQGDSDTQYF.

The chain employs TRBV30 and TRBJ2-1; TCRdb returns TRBD2, unconfirmable since there is no DNA. The CDR3 covers 14 residues. CDR1 and CDR2 (germline): GTSNPN, SVGIG (reference sequence). The CDR3 sequence is CAWSRGVGYNEQFF.

The chain has TRBV14 and TRBJ2-7. The CDR3 consists of 12 residues. Germline CDR1 is SGHDN and CDR2 is FVKESK. CDR3 residues: CASSQGNYEQYF.

The chain has TRBV7-3 and TRBJ1-1. The CDR3 has 14 residues. CDR1 and CDR2 from the germline V gene are SGHTA and FQGTGA. The CDR3 loop reads CASSLQGAGTEAFF.

The V and J genes are TRBV11-2 and TRBJ2-1; TCRdb names TRBD2, which stays unverified in the absence of DNA. This CDR3 has 13 amino acids. Germline V gene sequence: CDR1 SGHAT, CDR2 FQNNGV. The CDR3 is CASSGGWGNEQFF.

V gene TRBV6-5 combines with J gene TRBJ1-6. The germline gives CDR1 MNHEY, CDR2 SVGAGI. CDR3 length: 14 residues. The CDR3 loop is CASSGDRGGSPLHF.

Only a few counts were recorded for this clonotype. CDR3: CASSTGRTGELFF. This rearrangement joins TRBV21-1 to TRBJ2-2; TCRdb reports TRBD2, a call that lacks DNA to check it against. TRBV21-1 is designated a pseudogene. This CDR3 comprises 13 residues.